This T cell receptor beta chain was retrieved from a study of T-cell reconstitution after alpha-beta-depleted transplantation in children (dated by TCRdb to the mid-2010s). For the wider study: Using TCR repertoire profiling, the study quantitatively followed how T-cell immune reconstitution unfolded in children after TCRalphabeta/CD19-depleted allogeneic hematopoietic cell transplantation.

As concerns this clonotype: This clone's antigen is unknown. No much larger clone exists at a distance of one base, and base qualities are not known.

Reading the germline V gene gives CDR1 ENHRY and CDR2 SYGVKD. The CDR3 goes from the cysteine to the phenylalanine over 17 residues. The sequence is cut down to CDR3 DNA, 51 bases in frame from base 1. Trimming accounts for 2 bases at V and 0 bases at J, while the number of junction bases matched to no gene is 9. The study at large found these results: Hyperexpanded clone frequencies declined over subsequent months; after one year, T-cell counts and TCRbeta diversity were mostly attributed to newly produced T cells. The apparently early alphabetaT-cell count recovery about two months after transplant was reportedly dependent on only several hundred rapidly expanded clones derived from non-depleted graft cells. In some patients, the high TCRbeta diversity seen at day 60 was put down to recipient T cells and intrathymic progenitors that had survived conditioning.

This specimen's treatment or condition label, interpreted: allogeneic hematopoietic cell transplantation with graft depleted of TCRalphabeta T cells and CD19 B cells. The transplant recipients were children given TCRalphabeta/CD19-depleted allogeneic hematopoietic cell grafts. The protocol used for the library was PCR. Sequencing relied on an Illumina HiSeq 2500. Molecular barcoding was employed in the preparation of TCR libraries, with unique molecular identifiers being used to normalize TCRbeta repertoire quantification. In-frame beta chains were kept once TCRdb had trimmed the public reads at Q25 with fastp and called clones with MiXCR. A single entry per CDR3 protein holds the most common genes and DNA from its merged rows. The sample table contains some 450,000 distinct CDR3 sequences; only one count was recorded for 43% of them. In total, the top ten clones hold around 29% of the sample.

This chain joins TRBV10-3 to TRBJ2-7; the central 8 bases match TRBD2. Sequencing used PBMCs, obtained before TCRalphabeta/CD19-depleted stem cell transplant. This TCR was sampled from a girl aged 2-10 years with aplastic anemia, due to receive a stem cell transplant. The encoded CDR3 is CAISERLLAESSYEQYF. The nucleotides are TGTGCCATCAGTGAGAGGCTACTAGCGGAGAGCTCCTACGAGCAGTACTTC.